These 28 T cell receptor beta chains came from one sample sequenced in a study of OX40 agonist ivuxolimab in advanced cancers. The repertoire was sequenced with immunoSEQ multiplex PCR; TCRdb's copy has only in-frame clones and lacks some. Among about 99,000 clones, about 96% were seen once, and the ten largest hold around 2%. The sample was CD4+ or CD8+ T cells sorted from blood, taken in a trial of the OX40 agonist ivuxolimab. The receptors here all came from an adult with an advanced solid tumor such as melanoma, head and neck, liver or kidney cancer.

The gene calls are TRBV9 and TRBJ2-3; the D is unclear. Trimming removed 0 bases from V and 5 bases from J, with 7 bases in between. Germline V gene data show CDR1 as SGDLS and CDR2 as YYNGEE. This CDR3 is built from 13 residues. DNA for the CDR3: TGTGCCAGCAGCGTAGTCTCTGGAGATACGCAGTATTTT. This codes for CASSVVSGDTQYF.

The CDR3 DNA reads TGTGCCAGCAGTTACTCGAGGTCAGGGAAGGCTGAAGCTTTCTTT. Protein: CASSYSRSGKAEAFF. The chain employs TRBV6-6 and TRBJ1-1; perhaps TRBD1 as D (5 bases). The CDR3 covers 15 residues. Deletions cut 0 bases from V and 6 bases from J, with 14 bases between. In germline, CDR1 is MNHNY, CDR2 SVGAGI (reference sequence).

This clone has a single count. The chain joins TRBV10-1 to TRBJ2-1; 8 nucleotides match TRBD2. Germline V gene lookup returns CDR1 WNHNN and CDR2 SYGVQD (reference sequence). The length of the CDR3 is 14 residues. Unmatched junction bases numbered 3, after V lost 5 bases and J lost 3 bases. The DNA for the CDR3 is TGCGCCAGCAGTTCCGGGACTAGCTACAATGAGCAGTTCTTC. As protein: CASSSGTSYNEQFF.

The chain links TRBV7-7 to TRBJ2-1, with 13 bases identical to TRBD2. Looked up from germline, CDR1 is SSHAT and CDR2 is FNYEAQ (reference sequence). The ends lost 5 bases at V and 13 bases at J; junction bases unmatched: 5. The CDR3 consists of 13 residues. The CDR3: CASSRTSGSDQFF. As DNA, the CDR3 is TGTGCCAGCAGCAGGACTAGCGGGAGTGATCAGTTCTTC.

CDR3 region: CASSIWVSNQPQHF. CDR3 nucleotide sequence: TGTGCCAGCAGTATCTGGGTCAGCAATCAGCCCCAGCATTTT. The chain has TRBV28 and TRBJ1-5; D is ambiguous. The CDR3 contains 14 residues. V was pared by 5 bases and J by 1 base, with 9 bases between. CDR1 is MDHEN, CDR2 SYDVKM, per germline.

In DNA form, the CDR3 reads TGTGCCAGCAGCGGACTAGCGGTTGACGAGCAGTACTTC. Translated, it gives CASSGLAVDEQYF. The chain has TRBV6-6 and TRBJ2-7; 10 bases agree with TRBD2. Germline trimming cut 6 bases from V and 5 bases from J; bases unmatched to any gene: 4. CDR3 length equals 13 residues. The germline V gene encodes CDR1 MNHNY and CDR2 SVGAGI (reference sequence).

The chain carries TRBV6-1 and TRBJ1-6; 7 bases are shared with TRBD1. Trimming took 6 bases from V and 5 from J; bases not matched to a gene: 1. Germline assignment: CDR1 MNHNS and CDR2 SASEGT. This CDR3 spans 13 amino acids. The CDR3 coding sequence is TGTGCCAGCAGAGGACAGGATAATTCACCCCTCCACTTT. Encoded protein: CASRGQDNSPLHF.

This chain uses TRBV29-1 with TRBJ1-2; a possible D gene is TRBD1 (6 bases). CDR3 length equals 13 residues. V gave up 7 bases and J gave up 3 bases, with 15 bases separating them. In germline, CDR1 is SQVTM, CDR2 ANQGSEA. The CDR3 DNA follows: TGCAGCGCTGGACCCGAGGGGGACTATGGCTACACCTTC. It specifies CSAGPEGDYGYTF.

The rearrangement joins TRBV13 to TRBJ2-2; D may be TRBD1 (6 bases). The CDR3 runs to 15 residues. The ends were cut back, 5 bases at V and 4 bases at J, with 14 bases in the middle. Per germline, CDR1 PRHDT and CDR2 FYEKMQ (reference sequence). CDR3 loop: CASSLWQGSTGELFF. In DNA form, the CDR3 reads TGTGCCAGCAGCCTCTGGCAGGGGTCCACCGGGGAGCTGTTTTTT.

This chain connects TRBV21-1 to TRBJ2-5. TRBV21-1 is described as a pseudogene. This CDR3 region has 11 residues. Written as DNA, the CDR3 is TGTGCCAGCAGCGAAAAAGAGACCCAGTACTTC. This sequence encodes CASSEKETQYF.

V is TRBV28 and J is TRBJ2-2, with D possibly being TRBD1 (5 bases). This CDR3 comprises 13 residues. Between the trimmed V and J ends, which lost 6 bases and 6 bases, there was a span of 11 bases. Germline lookup yields CDR1 MDHEN and CDR2 SYDVKM. The CDR3 protein is CASSPQGAGELFF. Here the CDR3 DNA reads TGTGCCAGCAGCCCCCAGGGCGCCGGGGAGCTGTTTTTT.

CDR3 DNA: TGTGCCAGTAGACCCTGGACTGGCTCCTACGAGCAGTACTTC. This translates into CASRPWTGSYEQYF. The V call is TRBV19, the J call TRBJ2-7; D may be TRBD2 (5 bases). Between the trimmed V and J ends, which lost 6 bases and 0 bases, there was a span of 12 bases. CDR1 and CDR2 (germline): LNHDA, SQIVND (reference sequence). The CDR3 contains 14 residues.

The V call is TRBV5-8, the J call TRBJ2-7, with 11 nucleotides matching TRBD2. The CDR3 contains 15 residues. The J segment lost 2 bases and the V segment lost 2 bases, leaving 3 bases of the junction unmatched. Germline V gene lookup returns CDR1 SGHTS and CDR2 YDEGEE. This chain's CDR3 is CASSFSGGAPYEQYF. The CDR3 DNA reads TGTGCCAGCAGCTTTAGCGGGGGGGCCCCCTACGAGCAGTACTTC.

V is TRBV27 and J is TRBJ1-2, with D possibly TRBD1 on 5 matching bases. Germline CDR1 is MNHEY and CDR2 is SMNVEV (reference sequence). The CDR3 length is 14 residues. Trimming cost V 1 base and J 3 bases, with 9 bases left between them. CDR3 coding DNA: TGTGCCAGCAGTTTATTCGGGGCCGACTATGGCTACACCTTC. Encoded protein: CASSLFGADYGYTF.

This clone was counted a single time. This sequence joins TRBV6-6 and TRBJ1-5; D gene unclear. V shed 7 bases and J shed 7 bases, with 11 bases lying between them. Germline CDR1 reads MNHNY; CDR2 reads SVGAGI (reference sequence). There are 12 residues in the CDR3. The CDR3 spells CASIQVLQPQHF. The DNA of the CDR3 is TGTGCCAGCATTCAAGTATTGCAGCCCCAGCATTTT.

V and J are TRBV10-3 and TRBJ2-7; 7 bases agree with TRBD1. The CDR3 spans 15 residues. V shed 2 bases, J shed 0 bases, and the junction held 4 bases outside the gene matches. CDR1 and CDR2 from the germline V gene are ENHRY and SYGVKD. CDR3 DNA: TGTGCCATCAGTGAGGGGACAGTGAGCTCCTACGAGCAGTACTTC. It yields the protein CAISEGTVSSYEQYF.

The gene calls are TRBV6-6 and TRBJ2-4, with 7 bases that match TRBD1. The CDR3 loop spans 15 amino acids. V lost 3 bases, J lost 2 bases, and 4 bases stayed unmatched. The germline V gene has CDR1 MNHNY and CDR2 SVGAGI (reference sequence). CDR3 in amino acids: CASSYGDSPKNIQYF. The DNA for the CDR3 is TGTGCCAGCAGTTATGGGGACAGCCCCAAAAACATTCAGTACTTC.

J is TRBJ1-1 and V is TRBV4-1; TRBD1 might be the D (5 bases). The CDR3 is made up of 15 amino acids. The germline CDR1 and CDR2 sequences are MGHRA and YSYEKL. Trimming took off 4 bases at V and 1 base at J, with 13 bases between the two ends. CDR3 bases: TGCGCCAGCAGCCTCGGGGCGACTGGGAACACTGAAGCTTTCTTT. Encoded protein: CASSLGATGNTEAFF.

The V gene is TRBV27, the J gene TRBJ2-7; 11 nucleotides agree with TRBD2. Germline trimming cut 2 bases from V and 3 bases from J; bases unmatched to any gene: 3. The V gene's germline CDR1 is MNHEY and CDR2 SMNVEV (reference sequence). CDR3 length: 15 amino acids. The CDR3 loop reads CASSLTSGGYYEQYF. DNA for the CDR3: TGTGCCAGCAGTTTAACTAGCGGGGGTTACTACGAGCAGTACTTC.

The chain has TRBV10-1 and TRBJ2-5; D perhaps matches TRBD1 (6 bases). Trimming stripped 6 bases from V and 3 bases from J, with 26 bases between. Germline V gene sequence: CDR1 WNHNN, CDR2 SYGVQD (reference sequence). This CDR3 comprises 18 residues. In DNA, the CDR3 is TGCGCCAGCAGAGCAAGGGTCCTGACAGGTCGTAGGAAAGAGACCCAGTACTTC. Translated: CASRARVLTGRRKETQYF.

This chain joins TRBV14 and TRBJ2-1; 10 positions agree with TRBD1. CDR3 size: 15 residues. V lost 6 bases and J lost 13; bases outside the gene matches: 15. Per the germline V gene, CDR1 is SGHDN and CDR2 is FVKESK. As DNA, the CDR3 is TGTGCCAGCAGACCGCGGGACAGGGGAGATTTGTTCCAGTTCTTC. Protein sequence: CASRPRDRGDLFQFF.

The chain carries TRBV5-4 and TRBJ2-6; D uncertain. V gave up 10 bases and J gave up 3 bases, with 8 bases separating them. The length of the CDR3 is 12 residues. Germline CDR1 reads SGHNT; CDR2 reads YYREEE (reference sequence). The CDR3 protein is CAVDGGANVLTF. The CDR3 DNA follows: TGTGCCGTGGACGGTGGGGCCAACGTCCTGACTTTC.

This clone was recorded only once. V and J are TRBV28 and TRBJ2-5, with 8 bases that match TRBD1. The DNA end is a closer match to TRBJ2-7, so the J assignment may be wrong. Per germline, CDR1 MDHEN and CDR2 SYDVKM. The CDR3 has 14 amino acids. DNA for the CDR3: TGTGCCAGCAGTGGCGACAGGGGAGTCGCCGAGCAGTACTTC. Protein sequence: CASSGDRGVAEQYF.

This clone was recorded only once. The V gene is TRBV19, the J gene TRBJ2-1; weak D call: TRBD2 (6 bases). This CDR3 has 15 amino acids. The germline CDR1 and CDR2 sequences are LNHDA and SQIVND (reference sequence). Trimming cost V 8 bases and J 5 bases, with 19 bases left between them. CDR3 in amino acids: CASGFGGITHNEQFF. Here the CDR3 DNA reads TGTGCCAGTGGATTCGGGGGAATCACACACAATGAGCAGTTCTTC.

The V call is TRBV9, the J call TRBJ2-1; 8 nucleotides match TRBD2. The germline gives CDR1 SGDLS, CDR2 YYNGEE. The CDR3 length is 16 residues. Trimming removed 3 bases from V and 3 bases from J; junction bases left unmatched: 8. For the CDR3, the DNA is TGTGCCAGCAGCGCCCCACCGGGACTAGTCTACAATGAGCAGTTCTTC. Translating it yields CASSAPPGLVYNEQFF. The full variable domain, completed using reference TRBV9 and TRBJ2-1, is DSGVTQTPKHLITATGQRVTLRCSPRSGDLSVYWYQQSLDQGLQFLIQYYNGEERAKGNILERFSAQQFPDLHSELNLSSLELGDSALYFCASSAPPGLVYNEQFFGPGTRLTVL.

V and J are TRBV9 and TRBJ2-5, with TRBD2 identical over 7 bases. Germline CDR1 reads SGDLS; CDR2 reads YYNGEE. The V and J ends lost 2 bases and 4 bases, in that order; junction bases with no gene match: 2. This CDR3 region has 13 residues. CDR3 in amino acids: CASSVRGGETQYF. The CDR3 nucleotides read TGTGCCAGCAGCGTGCGCGGGGGAGAGACCCAGTACTTC. The complete variable domain, with remaining parts taken from reference TRBV9 and TRBJ2-5, reads DSGVTQTPKHLITATGQRVTLRCSPRSGDLSVYWYQQSLDQGLQFLIQYYNGEERAKGNILERFSAQQFPDLHSELNLSSLELGDSALYFCASSVRGGETQYFGPGTRLLVL.

This clone was seen once. The gene calls are TRBV4-2 and TRBJ2-3; 7 bases fit TRBD2. Trimming took 0 bases from V and 4 from J; bases not matched to a gene: 10. This CDR3 is built from 17 residues. CDR1 LGHNA and CDR2 YNFKEQ come from the germline V gene. CDR3 residues: CASSQEISGMSSDTQYF. In DNA, the CDR3 is TGTGCCAGCAGCCAAGAGATCAGCGGGATGTCTTCAGATACGCAGTATTTT.

The chain uses TRBV6-5 and TRBJ1-3; D uncertain. V lost 0 bases, J lost 2 bases, and 8 bases lay in between. The CDR3 loop spans 15 amino acids. CDR1 is MNHEY, CDR2 SVGAGI, per germline. The CDR3 sequence: CASSYSQSAGNTIYF. The CDR3 region has the DNA TGTGCCAGCAGTTACTCGCAGTCTGCTGGAAACACCATATATTTT.